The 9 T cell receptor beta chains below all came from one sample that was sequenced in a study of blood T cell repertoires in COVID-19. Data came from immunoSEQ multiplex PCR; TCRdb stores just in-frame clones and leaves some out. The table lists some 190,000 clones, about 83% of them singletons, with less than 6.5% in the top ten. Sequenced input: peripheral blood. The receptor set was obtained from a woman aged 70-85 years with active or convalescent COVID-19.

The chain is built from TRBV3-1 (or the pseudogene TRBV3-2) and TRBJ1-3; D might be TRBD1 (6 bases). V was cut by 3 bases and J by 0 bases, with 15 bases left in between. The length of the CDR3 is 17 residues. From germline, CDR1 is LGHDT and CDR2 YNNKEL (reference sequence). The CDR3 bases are TGTGCCAGCAGCCAGCAGACAGGTTATAGCTCTGGAAACACCATATATTTT. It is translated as CASSQQTGYSSGNTIYF.

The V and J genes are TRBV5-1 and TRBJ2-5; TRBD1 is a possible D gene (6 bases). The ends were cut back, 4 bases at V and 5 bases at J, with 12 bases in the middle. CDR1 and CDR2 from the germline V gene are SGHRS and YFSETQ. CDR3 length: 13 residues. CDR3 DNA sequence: TGCGCCAGCAGCGCAGGGGTCGGGGAGACCCAGTACTTC. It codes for CASSAGVGETQYF.

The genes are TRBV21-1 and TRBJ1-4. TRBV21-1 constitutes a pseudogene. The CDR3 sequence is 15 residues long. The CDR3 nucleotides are TGTGCCAGCAACCTCCCGGGGATGATTAATGAAAAACTGTTTTTT. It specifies CASNLPGMINEKLFF.

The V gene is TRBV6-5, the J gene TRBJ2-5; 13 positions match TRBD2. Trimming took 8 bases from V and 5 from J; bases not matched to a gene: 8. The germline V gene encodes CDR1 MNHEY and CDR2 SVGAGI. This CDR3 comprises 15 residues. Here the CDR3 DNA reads TGTGCCAGCGGACTAGCGGGAGTCCCAAGGGAGACCCAGTACTTC. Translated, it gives CASGLAGVPRETQYF.

CDR3 amino acids: CSAATGGTEAFF. CDR3 nucleotides: TGCAGCGCGGCGACAGGGGGGACTGAAGCTTTCTTT. V and J are TRBV29-1 and TRBJ1-1; TRBD1 matches at 9 bases. Germline loops: CDR1 SQVTM, CDR2 ANQGSEA. The ends lost 7 bases at V and 5 bases at J; junction bases unmatched: 5. The CDR3 is 12 amino acids.

CDR3 nucleotide sequence: TGTGCCAGCAGCCCAGCCGGGACAGTCAATGAGCAGTTCTTC. Amino acids: CASSPAGTVNEQFF. V usage is TRBV5-6 and J usage is TRBJ2-1; TRBD1 agrees at 7 bases. Germline-derived CDR1 and CDR2 are SGHDT and YYEEEE. This CDR3 has 14 amino acids. J gave up 6 bases and V 4 bases, and 7 bases lay outside the gene matches.

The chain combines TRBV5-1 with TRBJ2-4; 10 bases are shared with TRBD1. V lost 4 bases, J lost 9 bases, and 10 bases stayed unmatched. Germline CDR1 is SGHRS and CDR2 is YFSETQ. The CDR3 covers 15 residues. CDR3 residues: CASSRGTGEYRIQYF. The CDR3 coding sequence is TGCGCCAGCAGCCGTGGGACAGGGGAGTATCGCATTCAGTACTTC. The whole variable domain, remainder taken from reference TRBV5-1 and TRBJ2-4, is KAGVTQTPRYLIKTRGQQVTLSCSPISGHRSVSWYQQTPGQGLQFLFEYFSETQRNKGNFPGRFSGRQFSNSRSEMNVSTLELGDSALYLCASSRGTGEYRIQYFGAGTRLSVL.

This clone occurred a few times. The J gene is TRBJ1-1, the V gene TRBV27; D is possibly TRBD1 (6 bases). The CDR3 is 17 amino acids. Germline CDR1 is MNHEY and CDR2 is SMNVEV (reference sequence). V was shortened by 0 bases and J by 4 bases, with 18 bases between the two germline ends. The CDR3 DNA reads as TGTGCCAGCAGTTTATCGATGGTCCAGGGGACGGTCACTGAAGCTTTCTTT. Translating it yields CASSLSMVQGTVTEAFF.

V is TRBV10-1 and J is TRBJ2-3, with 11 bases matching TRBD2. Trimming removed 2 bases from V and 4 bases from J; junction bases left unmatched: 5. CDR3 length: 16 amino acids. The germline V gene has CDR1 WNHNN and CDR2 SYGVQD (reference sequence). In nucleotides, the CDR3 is TGCGCCAGCAGTGAGGCCGGTAGCGGGAGGGCAGATACGCAGTATTTT. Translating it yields CASSEAGSGRADTQYF.